Following are 17 T cell receptor beta chains from one sample sequenced in a study of cytomegalovirus exposure and HLA in healthy donors. TCRdb's table, derived via immunoSEQ multiplex PCR, lists solely in-frame clones and lacks some. This table holds 200,000 or so clones, around 84% found once. Sequencing was done on a sample of PBMCs. These receptors all stem from a woman aged 25 to 39 in good health and CMV-seropositive.

The chain uses TRBV29-1 and TRBJ1-2; maybe TRBD1 (6 bases). This CDR3 region has 11 residues. V gave up 1 base and J gave up 10 bases, with 10 bases separating them. The V gene's germline CDR1 is SQVTM and CDR2 ANQGSEA. The CDR3 DNA reads TGCAGCGTTGAAGTGGGGGCCGCCTACACCTTC. Its protein is CSVEVGAAYTF.

The J gene is TRBJ1-5, the V gene TRBV4-1; 10 bases align to TRBD1. Per the germline V gene, CDR1 is MGHRA and CDR2 is YSYEKL. The CDR3 length is 15 residues. The V gene end was trimmed by 5 bases and the J gene end by 5 bases; junction bases not matched to a gene: 6. CDR3 nucleotide sequence: TGCGCCAGCAGCTTGACAGGGGGCCCTGATCAGCCCCAGCATTTT. Protein sequence: CASSLTGGPDQPQHF.

This chain joins TRBV15 and TRBJ1-3; D unclear. The CDR3 consists of 17 residues. Trimming pared 0 bases from V and 0 bases from J, leaving 12 bases between. Germline V gene data show CDR1 as LNHNV and CDR2 as YYDKDF (reference sequence). CDR3 amino acids: CATSRDSPKYSGNTIYF. For the CDR3, the DNA is TGTGCCACCAGCAGAGATAGCCCCAAGTACTCTGGAAACACCATATATTTT.

The V gene is TRBV2, the J gene TRBJ1-2; 8 nucleotides line up with TRBD1. The V and J ends lost 6 bases and 5 bases, in that order; junction bases with no gene match: 8. Germline V lookup: CDR1 SNHLY, CDR2 FYNNEI. The length of the CDR3 is 14 residues. CDR3 protein: CASSDRGPEYGYTF. The CDR3 DNA reads as TGTGCCAGCAGCGACAGGGGACCGGAGTATGGCTACACCTTC.

The chain uses TRBV2 and TRBJ2-7; D ambiguous. Germline V lookup: CDR1 SNHLY, CDR2 FYNNEI. The CDR3 runs 11 residues. V was trimmed by 5 bases and J by 3 bases, leaving 5 bases between them. CDR3 sequence (DNA): TGTGCCAGCAGTCTTAACTACGAGCAGTACTTC. Its protein is CASSLNYEQYF.

This chain uses TRBV6-6 with TRBJ2-7; 8 positions agree with TRBD2. V shed 4 bases and J 1 base; nucleotides not matched to a gene: 9. Germline V gene lookup returns CDR1 MNHNY and CDR2 SVGAGI (reference sequence). The CDR3 extends over 16 amino acids. Here the CDR3 DNA reads TGTGCCAGCAGTTTGGGAGCGGGAGTAAAGTCCTACGAGCAGTACTTC. Translating it yields CASSLGAGVKSYEQYF.

V usage is TRBV4-2 and J usage is TRBJ2-1; TRBD2 agrees at 7 bases. Germline lookup yields CDR1 LGHNA and CDR2 YNFKEQ. The V gene end was trimmed by 3 bases and the J gene end by 7 bases; junction bases not matched to a gene: 3. The CDR3 has 13 residues. CDR3 residues: CASSQMGGNEQFF. The CDR3, as DNA: TGTGCCAGCAGCCAGATGGGGGGGAATGAGCAGTTCTTC.

This chain uses TRBV21-1 with TRBJ2-7; the table gives TRBD2 as D, unverified against the DNA. TRBV21-1 corresponds to a pseudogene. The CDR3 sequence is 16 residues long. The CDR3 loop reads CASSKPNSAYSYEQYF. For the CDR3, the DNA is TGTGCCAGCAGCAAACCTAATAGTGCTTATTCCTACGAGCAGTACTTC.

The rearrangement uses TRBV7-2 and TRBJ1-4; TRBD1 is a possible D gene (5 bases). This CDR3 is 14 amino acids long. The V and J ends lost 5 bases and 8 bases respectively, with 15 bases between them. Germline CDR1 and CDR2: SGHTA and FQGNSA. The CDR3 sequence is CASSPPGEDEKLFF. The CDR3 coding sequence is TGTGCCAGCAGCCCCCCGGGGGAGGACGAAAAACTGTTTTTT.

J is TRBJ2-1 and V is TRBV6-5; perhaps TRBD2 as D (6 bases). Trimming took 5 bases from V and 12 from J, leaving 14 bases between them. Germline V gene sequence: CDR1 MNHEY, CDR2 SVGAGI. This CDR3 has 12 residues. CDR3 nucleotide sequence: TGTGCCAGCAGTAGAACGGGAGTCGGGCAGTTCTTC. This sequence encodes CASSRTGVGQFF.

CDR3 region: CASSRGYVSNQPQHF. CDR3 sequence (DNA): TGTGCCAGCAGCCGGGGGTACGTCTCCAATCAGCCCCAGCATTTT. V usage is TRBV5-6 and J usage is TRBJ1-5; the D gene is possibly TRBD1 (5 bases). The V end lost 4 bases, the J end lost 3 bases, and 14 bases lay between the germline ends. The length of the CDR3 is 15 residues. Per germline, CDR1 SGHDT and CDR2 YYEEEE.

This chain connects TRBV28 to TRBJ2-1, with D hard to call. The CDR3 runs to 16 residues. V lost 1 base, J lost 9 bases, and 19 bases lay in between. The V gene's germline CDR1 is MDHEN and CDR2 SYDVKM. The CDR3 sequence is CASSLLSGLDGSEQFF. The CDR3 coding sequence is TGTGCCAGCAGTTTATTGTCCGGCCTAGATGGTTCTGAGCAGTTCTTC.

The chain has TRBV9 and TRBJ1-2; weak D call: TRBD1 (6 bases). Germline lookup yields CDR1 SGDLS and CDR2 YYNGEE. V dropped 0 bases and J dropped 7 bases, with 13 bases sitting between them. There are 14 residues in the CDR3. The CDR3 nucleotides are TGTGCCAGCAGCGTAGATGGGGGCCGTACTGGCTACACCTTC. The encoded protein is CASSVDGGRTGYTF.

CDR3 region: CASSLPRLAGVNEQFF. The CDR3 DNA reads as TGCGCCAGCAGCTTACCTCGACTAGCGGGGGTAAATGAGCAGTTCTTC. V gene TRBV5-1 combines with J gene TRBJ2-1; 12 bases match TRBD2. V lost 2 bases and J lost 7; bases outside the gene matches: 7. Germline-derived CDR1 and CDR2 are SGHRS and YFSETQ. The CDR3 contains 16 residues. The variable domain in full, with the rest retrieved from reference TRBV5-1 and TRBJ2-1, is KAGVTQTPRYLIKTRGQQVTLSCSPISGHRSVSWYQQTPGQGLQFLFEYFSETQRNKGNFPGRFSGRQFSNSRSEMNVSTLELGDSALYLCASSLPRLAGVNEQFFGPGTRLTVL.

This rearrangement joins TRBV6-5 to TRBJ2-6; a weak D match, TRBD2 (5 bases). This CDR3 has 15 residues. Trimming removed 5 bases from V and 1 base from J, with 9 bases in between. Per the germline V gene, CDR1 is MNHEY and CDR2 is SVGAGI. The CDR3 DNA reads as TGTGCCAGCAGTCGAACTAGATCTGGGGCCAACGTCCTGACTTTC. Protein product: CASSRTRSGANVLTF.

The J gene is TRBJ2-5, the V gene TRBV7-6; TRBD2 might be the D (5 bases). Germline CDR1 SGHVS, CDR2 FNYEAQ. Trimming removed 0 bases from V and 5 bases from J, with 7 bases in between. The CDR3 covers 13 residues. CDR3 sequence (DNA): TGTGCCAGCAGCTTAGCGGGAGTCGAGACCCAGTACTTC. This encodes CASSLAGVETQYF.

The chain links TRBV2 to TRBJ2-3, with 9 bases identical to TRBD2. Germline V gene lookup returns CDR1 SNHLY and CDR2 FYNNEI. V shed 7 bases and J 0 bases; nucleotides not matched to a gene: 5. The CDR3 has 15 residues. This CDR3 reads CASTRLAASTDTQYF. Here the CDR3 DNA reads TGTGCCAGCACCCGACTAGCGGCTAGCACAGATACGCAGTATTTT. The whole variable domain, filled in from reference TRBV2 and TRBJ2-3, reads EPEVTQTPSHQVTQMGQEVILRCVPISNHLYFYWYRQILGQKVEFLVSFYNNEISEKSEIFDDQFSVERPDGSNFTLKIRSTKLEDSAMYFCASTRLAASTDTQYFGPGTRLTVL.